Listed below are T cell receptor beta chains from one sample, sequenced in a study of cytomegalovirus exposure and HLA in healthy donors. This table comes from immunoSEQ multiplex PCR, and its TCRdb copy is limited to in-frame clones, with some not included. The repertoire holds 100,000 to 150,000 clones, with about 81% as singletons. Sequenced: PBMCs. Source of these receptors: a woman younger than 45 in good health and CMV-seronegative. Both conserved end residues are part of each CDR3. A D gene is named only where the DNA matches it firmly. Where a row states a size, it is once, few, many or the class of an expanded clone; other rows omit it.

>once|TRBV7-9|TRBJ2-2|TRBD1
CASSLNRGGELFF
TGTGCCAGCAGCTTAAACAGGGGCGGGGAGCTGTTTTTT
>once|TRBV6-1|TRBJ2-7|-
CASSEQVEQYF
TGTGCCAGCAGTGAACAGGTCGAGCAGTACTTC
>-|TRBV19|TRBJ1-5|TRBD1
CASSIQGAGQPQHF
TGTGCCAGTAGTATACAGGGGGCCGGTCAGCCCCAGCATTTT
>-|TRBV30|TRBJ1-4|TRBD1
CAWSAGTGQEKLFF
TGTGCCTGGAGCGCGGGGACAGGACAAGAAAAACTGTTTTTT
>-|TRBV4-1|TRBJ2-1|TRBD2
CASSPGGLAGRTTNNEQFF
TGCGCCAGCAGCCCAGGGGGACTAGCGGGCAGAACGACAAACAATGAGCAGTTCTTC
>-|TRBV19|TRBJ2-1|TRBD2
CASSVTSGGLNEQFF
TGTGCCAGTAGTGTGACTAGCGGGGGTTTGAATGAGCAGTTCTTC
>-|TRBV4-2|TRBJ1-1|TRBD1
CASGVMLQGGKAFF
TGTGCCAGCGGCGTAATGTTGCAGGGGGGAAAAGCTTTCTTT
>-|TRBV5-4|TRBJ2-3|TRBD2
CASSLGASGGDTQYF
TGTGCCAGCAGCTTGGGGGCTAGCGGCGGAGATACGCAGTATTTT
>-|TRBV9|TRBJ2-3|TRBD2
CASSVASGRYTDTQYF
TGTGCCAGCAGCGTAGCTAGCGGAAGGTACACAGATACGCAGTATTTT
>-|TRBV5-1|TRBJ1-5|-
CASSFVDSRNQPQHF
TGCGCCAGCAGCTTCGTGGACAGCCGCAATCAGCCCCAGCATTTT
>-|TRBV5-4|TRBJ2-1|TRBD2
CASSLLAGGGYNEQFF
TGTGCCAGCAGCTTGCTCGCGGGGGGAGGATACAATGAGCAGTTCTTC
>-|TRBV5-4|TRBJ2-5|TRBD2
CASSNGLAGQETQYF
TGTGCCAGCAGCAATGGACTAGCGGGGCAAGAGACCCAGTACTTC
>-|TRBV19|TRBJ2-5|-
CASSLWTDWETQYF
TGTGCCAGTAGCCTGTGGACGGACTGGGAGACCCAGTACTTC
>-|TRBV7-2|TRBJ1-1|-
CASSFIGTEAFF
TGTGCCAGCAGCTTTATAGGGACAGAAGCTTTCTTT
>-|TRBV18|TRBJ1-6|TRBD1
CASSPAGTDNSPLHF
TGTGCCAGCTCACCGGCCGGGACAGATAATTCACCCCTCCACTTT
>-|TRBV29-1|TRBJ2-3|TRBD2
CSVSGGFSTDTQYF
TGCAGCGTCTCCGGGGGGTTTAGCACAGATACGCAGTATTTT
>-|TRBV30|TRBJ1-2|-
CAWSQGGAVGYTF
TGTGCCTGGAGTCAAGGGGGGGCGGTCGGCTACACCTTC
>-|TRBV19|TRBJ1-2|-
CASSRQGTYGYTF
TGTGCCAGTAGTCGGCAGGGCACCTATGGCTACACCTTC
>-|TRBV19|TRBJ2-1|-
CASSGQLSSYNEQFF
TGTGCCAGTAGCGGACAGCTGAGCTCCTACAATGAGCAGTTCTTC
>-|TRBV5-4|TRBJ2-3|TRBD1
CASTSLSGQAKLDTQYF
TGTGCCAGCACCTCCCTCTCGGGACAGGCTAAATTGGATACGCAGTATTTT
>-|TRBV27|TRBJ2-7|-
CASSSQGGSYEQYF
TGTGCCAGCAGTTCACAGGGAGGGTCCTACGAGCAGTACTTC
>-|TRBV9|TRBJ2-3|-
CASSVSPPDTQYF
TGTGCCAGCAGCGTAAGCCCTCCGGATACGCAGTATTTT
>-|TRBV18|TRBJ2-7|-
CASSPQEASYEQYF
TGTGCCAGCTCACCACAGGAGGCCTCCTACGAGCAGTACTTC
>-|TRBV11-2|TRBJ2-7|-
CASSLSSGQGYEQYF
TGTGCCAGCAGCTTGTCATCGGGCCAGGGCTACGAGCAGTACTTC
>-|TRBV2|TRBJ2-5|-
CASSELGQVFETQYF
TGTGCCAGCAGTGAATTAGGTCAGGTATTCGAGACCCAGTACTTC
>-|TRBV9|TRBJ2-2|TRBD2
CASSVGGAGTSQAGELFF
TGTGCCAGCAGCGTAGGAGGGGCCGGGACTAGCCAAGCCGGGGAGCTGTTTTTT
>-|TRBV5-1|TRBJ1-4|TRBD1
CASSSPGQGAANEKLFF
TGCGCCAGCAGCTCCCCGGGACAGGGGGCGGCTAATGAAAAACTGTTTTTT
>-|TRBV29-1|TRBJ2-6|TRBD1
CSVETGGSSGANVLTF
TGCAGCGTTGAAACAGGGGGGAGCTCTGGGGCCAACGTCCTGACTTTC
>-|TRBV18|TRBJ2-7|TRBD1
CASSPRTRTGAEYEQYF
TGTGCCAGCTCACCCAGAACACGGACAGGGGCAGAATACGAGCAGTACTTC
>-|TRBV6-4|TRBJ1-1|-
CASSNELNTEAFF
TGTGCCAGCAGTAATGAGCTGAACACTGAAGCTTTCTTT
>-|TRBV4-1|TRBJ1-3|TRBD1
CASSQADRAGNTIYF
TGCGCCAGCAGCCAAGCGGACAGGGCGGGAAACACCATATATTTT
>-|TRBV19|TRBJ1-1|-
CASTIGAGPNTEAFF
TGTGCCAGTACCATTGGGGCTGGACCGAACACTGAAGCTTTCTTT
>-|TRBV29-1|TRBJ1-1|-
CSVERTANFEAFF
TGCAGCGTTGAACGCACAGCTAATTTTGAAGCTTTCTTT
>few|TRBV14|TRBJ2-1|TRBD1
CASSRQGYEQFF
TGTGCCAGCAGCCGACAGGGCTATGAGCAGTTCTTC
>-|TRBV11-1|TRBJ2-1|TRBD2
CASSLRPGLADNEQFF
TGTGCCAGCAGCCTGCGACCGGGACTAGCGGACAATGAGCAGTTCTTC
>once|TRBV18|TRBJ2-7|-
CASSPADSSYEQYF
TGTGCCAGCTCACCGGCCGACAGCTCCTACGAGCAGTACTTC
>-|TRBV30|TRBJ2-2|TRBD2
CAWRGGINTGELFF
TGTGCCTGGAGGGGGGGGATAAACACCGGGGAGCTGTTTTTT
>-|TRBV6-1|TRBJ1-5|TRBD1
CASSPRTGTQPQHF
TGTGCCAGCAGTCCCCGGACAGGGACTCAGCCCCAGCATTTT
>-|TRBV19|TRBJ2-2|TRBD2
CASSISGRGPGELFF
TGTGCCAGTAGTATTTCGGGGAGGGGTCCCGGGGAGCTGTTTTTT
>-|TRBV6-5|TRBJ1-6|TRBD1
CASSYSDRDGVSPLHF
TGTGCCAGCAGTTACTCGGACAGGGATGGTGTATCACCCCTCCACTTT
>-|TRBV29-1|TRBJ1-4|-
CSVERQGTNEKLFF
TGCAGCGTTGAGAGGCAGGGGACTAACGAAAAACTGTTTTTT
>-|TRBV11-3|TRBJ2-2|-
CASDPKGAGELFF
TGTGCCAGCGACCCTAAGGGGGCCGGGGAGCTGTTTTTT
>few|TRBV30|TRBJ2-2|TRBD1
CAWRGQGTGELFF
TGTGCCTGGAGAGGACAGGGGACCGGGGAGCTGTTTTTT
>-|TRBV28|TRBJ1-2|-
CASSFTGRGGYTF
TGTGCCAGCAGTTTCACAGGGAGGGGTGGCTACACCTTC
>-|TRBV19|TRBJ2-1|-
CASSIPGEQFF
TGTGCCAGTAGTATTCCTGGCGAGCAGTTCTTC
>-|TRBV2|TRBJ1-4|-
CASSEGGPTNEKLFF
TGTGCCAGCAGTGAGGGAGGGCCAACTAATGAAAAACTGTTTTTT